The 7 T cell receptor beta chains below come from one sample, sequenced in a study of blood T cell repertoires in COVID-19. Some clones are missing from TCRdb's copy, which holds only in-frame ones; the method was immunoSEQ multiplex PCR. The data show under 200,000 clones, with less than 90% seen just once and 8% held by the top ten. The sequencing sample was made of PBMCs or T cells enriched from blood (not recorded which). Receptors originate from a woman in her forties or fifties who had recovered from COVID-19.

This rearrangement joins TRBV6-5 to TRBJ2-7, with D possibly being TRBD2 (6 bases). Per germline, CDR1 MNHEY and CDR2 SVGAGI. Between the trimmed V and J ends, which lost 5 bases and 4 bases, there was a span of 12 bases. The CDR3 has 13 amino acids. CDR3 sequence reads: CASSTGLPYEQYF. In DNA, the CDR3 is TGTGCCAGCAGTACGGGACTCCCTTACGAGCAGTACTTC.

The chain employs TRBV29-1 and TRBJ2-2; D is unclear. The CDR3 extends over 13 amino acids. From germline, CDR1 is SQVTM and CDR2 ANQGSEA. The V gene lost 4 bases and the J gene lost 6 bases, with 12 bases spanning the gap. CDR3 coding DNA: TGCAGCGTTGGGTACAGTTATCCCGGGGAGCTGTTTTTT. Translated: CSVGYSYPGELFF.

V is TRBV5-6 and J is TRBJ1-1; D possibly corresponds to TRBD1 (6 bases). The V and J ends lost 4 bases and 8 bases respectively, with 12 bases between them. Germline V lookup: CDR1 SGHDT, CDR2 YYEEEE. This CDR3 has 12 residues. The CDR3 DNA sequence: TGTGCCAGCAGCGCCGACAGGAGCGAAGCTTTCTTT. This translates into CASSADRSEAFF. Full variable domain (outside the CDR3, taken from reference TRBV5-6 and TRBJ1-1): DAGVTQSPTHLIKTRGQQVTLRCSPKSGHDTVSWYQQALGQGPQFIFQYYEEEERQRGNFPDRFSGHQFPNYSSELNVNALLLGDSALYLCASSADRSEAFFGQGTRLTVV.

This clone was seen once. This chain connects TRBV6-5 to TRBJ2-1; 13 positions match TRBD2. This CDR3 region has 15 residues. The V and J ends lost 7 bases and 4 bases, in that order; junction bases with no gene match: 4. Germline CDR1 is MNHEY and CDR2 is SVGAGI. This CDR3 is CASITSGRVYNEQFF. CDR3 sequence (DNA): TGTGCCAGCATTACTAGCGGGAGGGTTTACAATGAGCAGTTCTTC.

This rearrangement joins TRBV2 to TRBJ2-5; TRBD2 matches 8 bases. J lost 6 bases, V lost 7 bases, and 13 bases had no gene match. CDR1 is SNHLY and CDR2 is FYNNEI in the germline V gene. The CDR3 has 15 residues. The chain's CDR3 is CASNKRGLGVKTQYF. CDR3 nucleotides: TGTGCCAGCAACAAGCGGGGGCTGGGGGTCAAGACCCAGTACTTC.

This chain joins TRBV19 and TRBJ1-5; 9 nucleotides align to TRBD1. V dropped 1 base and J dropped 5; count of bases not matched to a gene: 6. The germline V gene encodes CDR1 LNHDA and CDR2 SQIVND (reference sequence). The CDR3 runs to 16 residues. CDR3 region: CASSIVGTGYDQPQHF. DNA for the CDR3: TGTGCCAGTAGTATAGTGGGGACAGGGTATGATCAGCCCCAGCATTTT.

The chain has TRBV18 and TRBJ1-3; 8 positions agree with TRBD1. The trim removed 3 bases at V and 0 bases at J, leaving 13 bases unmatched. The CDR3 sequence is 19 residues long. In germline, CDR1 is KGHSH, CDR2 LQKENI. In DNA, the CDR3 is TGTGCCAGCTCACCGACCCGGACAGGGTCTAGAAACTCTGGAAACACCATATATTTT. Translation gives CASSPTRTGSRNSGNTIYF.